Each of the 21 T cell receptor beta chains below was sequenced from the same sample in a study of sequential checkpoint blockade in melanoma. The assay was immunoSEQ multiplex PCR, and TCRdb's table has in-frame clones only and misses some. The table records about 20,000 clones, 82% of them present only once. Specified treatment: randomized to nivolumab then ipilimumab (arm A) or the reverse (arm B). Material: CD8+ T cells sorted from blood (inferred from file names), obtained from a patient given nivolumab and ipilimumab in sequence. Every receptor here comes from a human donor with melanoma.

The chain links TRBV5-1 to TRBJ2-1; the D gene is possibly TRBD2 (6 bases). This CDR3 contains 17 residues. Trimming cost V 4 bases and J 3 bases, with 20 bases left between them. CDR1 is SGHRS and CDR2 is YFSETQ in the germline V gene. DNA for the CDR3: TGCGCCAGCAGCCCAGGAGGGACGGGAGAGCTCTACAATGAGCAGTTCTTC. Translating gives CASSPGGTGELYNEQFF. The entire variable domain, with the rest obtained from reference TRBV5-1 and TRBJ2-1, is as follows: KAGVTQTPRYLIKTRGQQVTLSCSPISGHRSVSWYQQTPGQGLQFLFEYFSETQRNKGNFPGRFSGRQFSNSRSEMNVSTLELGDSALYLCASSPGGTGELYNEQFFGPGTRLTVL.

The chain uses TRBV28 and TRBJ1-1; D possibly corresponds to TRBD1 (6 bases). Germline lookup yields CDR1 MDHEN and CDR2 SYDVKM. Trimming took off 8 bases at V and 4 bases at J, with 14 bases between the two ends. CDR3 size: 13 residues. The DNA of the CDR3 is TGTGCCAGCCACCGGGGGGCGAGCACTGAAGCTTTCTTT. It encodes CASHRGASTEAFF.

This clone was observed a handful of times. The chain is built from TRBV19 and TRBJ2-7; the match to TRBD1 covers 9 bases. V gave up 3 bases and J gave up 4 bases; unmatched junction bases: 10. CDR1 LNHDA and CDR2 SQIVND come from the germline V gene (reference sequence). The length of the CDR3 is 16 residues. CDR3 residues: CASSMSLDRGGYEQYF. CDR3 in DNA: TGTGCCAGTAGTATGAGCTTGGACAGGGGAGGGTACGAGCAGTACTTC. Complete variable domain (other parts from reference TRBV19 and TRBJ2-7): DGGITQSPKYLFRKEGQNVTLSCEQNLNHDAMYWYRQDPGQGLRLIYYSQIVNDFQKGDIAEGYSVSREKKESFPLTVTSAQKNPTAFYLCASSMSLDRGGYEQYFGPGTRLTVT.

This sequence joins TRBV7-9 and TRBJ2-2; 7 bases map to TRBD2. With V trimmed by 4 bases and J by 3 bases, 11 bases remained unmatched. CDR3 size: 17 residues. Germline V gene data show CDR1 as SEHNR and CDR2 as FQNEAQ (reference sequence). The CDR3 DNA follows: TGTGCCAGCAGCTCCCCTAGAGCGGGGAACCACACCGGGGAGCTGTTTTTT. Translation gives CASSSPRAGNHTGELFF.

This chain joins TRBV6-1 and TRBJ2-3; D unclear. Germline V gene sequence: CDR1 MNHNS, CDR2 SASEGT. V lost 2 bases and J lost 6, with 12 bases in between. The CDR3 totals 14 residues. The CDR3 DNA sequence: TGTGCCAGCAGTGAATACCCCAACTCCGATACGCAGTATTTT. This gives the protein CASSEYPNSDTQYF.

The table lists this clone with a few counts. The chain couples TRBV11-2 to TRBJ1-5; D is uncertain. The CDR3 is 12 amino acids. Trimming pared 4 bases from V and 2 bases from J, leaving 3 bases between. CDR1 SGHAT and CDR2 FQNNGV come from the germline V gene. CDR3 in amino acids: CASSSGNQPQHF. As DNA, the CDR3 is TGTGCCAGCAGCTCGGGCAATCAGCCCCAGCATTTT.

V gene TRBV6-5 combines with J gene TRBJ1-2; no clear D. V was pared by 2 bases and J by 2 bases, with 9 bases between. CDR3 size: 14 residues. CDR1 and CDR2 from the germline V gene are MNHEY and SVGAGI. The CDR3 DNA sequence: TGTGCCAGCAGTTACCGACAACTCAACTATGGCTACACCTTC. It yields the protein CASSYRQLNYGYTF.

CDR3 in amino acids: CASSLVRGSTDTQYF. The DNA of the CDR3 is TGTGCCAGCAGCTTGGTCAGGGGTAGCACAGATACGCAGTATTTT. The chain is built from TRBV5-8 and TRBJ2-3, with a possible D match to TRBD1 (6 bases). Germline V gene data show CDR1 as SGHTS and CDR2 as YDEGEE. The CDR3 is 15 amino acids. Trimming took off 0 bases at V and 0 bases at J, with 8 bases between the two ends.

This clone was counted once. The CDR3 nucleotides read TGTGCCAGCAGCTTAGGGGCGGGGAGCACTGAAGCTTTCTTT. Amino acid sequence: CASSLGAGSTEAFF. The V gene is TRBV13, the J gene TRBJ1-1; no clear D. Germline values: CDR1 PRHDT, CDR2 FYEKMQ (reference sequence). CDR3 length equals 14 residues. V was shortened by 0 bases and J by 4 bases, with 9 bases between the two germline ends.

This chain links TRBV7-6 with TRBJ2-1, with D tentatively TRBD1 (5 bases). There are 13 residues in the CDR3. Germline V gene sequence: CDR1 SGHVS, CDR2 FNYEAQ. Between the trimmed V and J ends, which lost 0 bases and 8 bases, there was a span of 8 bases. CDR3 residues: CASSLAEGDEQFF. For the CDR3, the DNA is TGTGCCAGCAGCTTAGCCGAAGGGGATGAGCAGTTCTTC.

The rearrangement joins TRBV5-6 to TRBJ1-4; D is possibly TRBD1 (5 bases). V was trimmed by 4 bases and J by 7 bases, leaving 17 bases between them. The CDR3 extends over 15 amino acids. Germline V gene data show CDR1 as SGHDT and CDR2 as YYEEEE. This CDR3 reads CASSPEGRGSEKLFF. CDR3 sequence (DNA): TGTGCCAGCAGCCCCGAGGGGCGGGGTAGTGAAAAACTGTTTTTT.

This chain uses TRBV7-8 with TRBJ2-1; 7 bases agree with TRBD2. In germline, CDR1 is SGHVS, CDR2 FQNEAQ. The CDR3 has 17 residues. V lost 2 bases and J lost 2; bases outside the gene matches: 9. The CDR3 DNA reads TGTGCCAGCAGCTTAAAGCGGGGAGTGGGCCCCTACAATGAGCAGTTCTTC. Amino acid sequence: CASSLKRGVGPYNEQFF. Supplemented by reference TRBV7-8 and TRBJ2-1, the full variable domain reads GAGVSQSPRYKVAKRGQDVALRCDPISGHVSLFWYQQALGQGPEFLTYFQNEAQLDKSGLPSDRFFAERPEGSVSTLKIQRTQQEDSAVYLCASSLKRGVGPYNEQFFGPGTRLTVL.

This clone was counted only a few times. One junction end does not reproduce the germline sequence, and a read error may be involved. V and J are TRBV7-7 and TRBJ2-7; 10 nucleotides align to TRBD1. The CDR3 totals 15 residues. The germline CDR1 and CDR2 sequences are SSHAT and FNYEAQ (reference sequence). For the CDR3, the DNA is TGTGCTAGCAGCTTAGGGACAGGGGAGGGCTACGAGCAGTACTTC. This codes for CASSLGTGEGYEQYF.

The chain couples TRBV19 to TRBJ1-1; D is unresolved. Trimming removed 1 base from V and 2 bases from J, with 5 bases in between. CDR1 is LNHDA, CDR2 SQIVND, per germline (reference sequence). This CDR3 is built from 13 residues. CDR3 protein: CASSIADNTEAFF. As DNA, the CDR3 is TGTGCCAGTAGTATAGCAGATAACACTGAAGCTTTCTTT.

Worth noting for this clone: The junction departs from germline at one end; a sequencing error may be responsible. V gene TRBV5-1 combines with J gene TRBJ2-5, with 8 nucleotides matching TRBD2. The CDR3 has 15 residues. Germline values: CDR1 SGHRS, CDR2 YFSETQ. The CDR3 bases are TGCGCCAGCAGGGGTAATAGCGGGGCGCGGGAGACCCGGTACTTC. It yields the protein CASRGNSGARETRYF.

This clone has just a few counts. V is TRBV4-1 and J is TRBJ2-1, with D perhaps matching TRBD2 (6 bases). With 0 bases removed from V and 2 bases from J, the gap between germline ends came to 11 bases. Germline-derived CDR1 and CDR2 are MGHRA and YSYEKL. The CDR3 runs to 16 residues. The CDR3 DNA reads TGCGCCAGCAGCCAAGAATCGGGACTCACCTACAATGAGCAGTTCTTC. As protein: CASSQESGLTYNEQFF.

The V call is TRBV27, the J call TRBJ2-3, with a weak D call TRBD1 (6 bases). V was trimmed by 1 base and J by 0 bases, leaving 11 bases between them. CDR1 MNHEY and CDR2 SMNVEV come from the germline V gene (reference sequence). The length of the CDR3 is 16 residues. The CDR3 sequence is CASSLYVGASTDTQYF. The DNA of the CDR3 is TGTGCCAGCAGTTTATACGTGGGGGCTAGCACAGATACGCAGTATTTT.

In its sample, this clone was seen a few times. The chain combines TRBV28 with TRBJ1-3; D ambiguous. V gave up 3 bases and J gave up 4 bases, with 7 bases separating them. This CDR3 has 13 amino acids. The germline V gene has CDR1 MDHEN and CDR2 SYDVKM. The CDR3 nucleotides are TGTGCCAGCAGTTTGGTTCAGGGAAACACCATATATTTT. Amino acids: CASSLVQGNTIYF.

The chain links TRBV6-1 to TRBJ2-7; 8 bases are shared with TRBD2. The CDR3 extends over 15 amino acids. Trimming removed 1 base from V and 7 bases from J; junction bases left unmatched: 9. Germline loops: CDR1 MNHNS, CDR2 SASEGT. The CDR3 DNA sequence: TGTGCCAGCAGTGAAGACATGTCGGGGGGGCGAGAGCAGTACTTC. Translated: CASSEDMSGGREQYF.

The chain employs TRBV4-2 and TRBJ2-1, with D possibly matching TRBD2 (6 bases). Per germline, CDR1 LGHNA and CDR2 YNFKEQ. This CDR3 comprises 15 residues. V was clipped by 4 bases and J by 4 bases, with 14 bases between them. The CDR3 nucleotides are TGTGCCAGCAGCCGGGAGCGGGCCAATTACAATGAGCAGTTCTTC. Protein: CASSRERANYNEQFF.

The chain links TRBV29-1 to TRBJ1-2, with D possibly TRBD1 on 6 matching bases. The germline V gene has CDR1 SQVTM and CDR2 ANQGSEA. Trimming stripped 6 bases from V and 4 bases from J, with 15 bases between. This CDR3 has 13 amino acids. The CDR3 region has the DNA TGCAGCGTGGATACAGGGACCCCCTATGGCTACACCTTC. Translated: CSVDTGTPYGYTF.